This T cell receptor beta chain was sequenced in a study of regulatory T cells in long-lasting Graves disease. Findings and caveats of the study: Rather than thyroid tissue, only peripheral blood underwent study.

This clonotype was detected a few times. The target antigen is unknown. Germline CDR1 MGHRA, CDR2 YSYEKL. The CDR3 is 15 residues long. Trimming took 0 bases from V and 7 from J; bases not matched to a gene: 5. Libraries of TCR beta came from iRepertoire HTBI primers plus Arm-PCR of CDR3 regions. TCRdb independently ran MiXCR on the multiplex PCR reads; one entry per CDR3 protein. The sample carries 500,000 or so distinct CDR3 sequences, about 16% recorded once. Time point denoted: newly diagnosed GD, antithyroid drugs for less than 3 months. From PBMCs, RNA was extracted and then used to make the TCR library. The same specimen was also included in a second study, on T cells in Graves' hyperthyroidism and ophthalmopathy.

The receptor was derived from a woman aged 35-65 years with Graves disease. V usage is TRBV4-1 and J usage is TRBJ2-2, with 7 bases aligning to TRBD1. This specimen was peripheral blood mononuclear cells (PBMCs), taken at new diagnosis, from a patient treated with antithyroid drugs. CDR3 nucleotides: TGCGCCAGCAGCCAAGATCAGACAGGGCGCGGGGAGCTGTTTTTT. Translated: CASSQDQTGRGELFF.